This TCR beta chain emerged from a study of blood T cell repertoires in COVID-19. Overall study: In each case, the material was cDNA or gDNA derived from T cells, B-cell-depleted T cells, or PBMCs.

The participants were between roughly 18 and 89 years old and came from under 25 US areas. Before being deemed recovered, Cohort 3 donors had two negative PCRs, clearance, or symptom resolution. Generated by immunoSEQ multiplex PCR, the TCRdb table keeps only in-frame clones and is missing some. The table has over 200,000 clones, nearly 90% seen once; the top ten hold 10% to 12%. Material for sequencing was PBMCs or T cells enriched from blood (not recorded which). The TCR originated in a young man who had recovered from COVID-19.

CDR3 bases: TGTGCCAGCAGCTTAGCCCTAGAGCAGTACTTC. It encodes CASSLALEQYF. The chain carries TRBV7-2 and TRBJ2-7; D not certain. Trimming pared 0 bases from V and 7 bases from J, leaving 4 bases between. The CDR3 extends over 11 amino acids. CDR1 SGHTA and CDR2 FQGNSA come from the germline V gene.